This record concerns one T cell receptor (beta chain) sequence. Trimming stripped 5 bases from V and 0 bases from J, with 12 bases between. The CDR3 is 15 residues long. Germline assignment: CDR1 LNHDA and CDR2 SQIVND (reference sequence). This specimen comes from a study of control samples from healthy donors and cancer patients. Sequencing was performed with immunoSEQ multiplex PCR; in TCRdb, only in-frame clones are kept and a portion is missing. The profile shows tens of thousands of clones, roughly nine tenths of them singletons. This receptor was taken from a man in his 60s with head and neck cancer. V is TRBV19 and J is TRBJ2-3; D might be TRBD1 (6 bases). Sequencing was done on a sample of PBMCs. Written as DNA, the CDR3 is TGTGCCAGTAGTTCCCCAGGGACAAGCACAGATACGCAGTATTTT. It yields the protein CASSSPGTSTDTQYF.